The 30 T cell receptor beta chains below come from one sample, sequenced in a study of blood T cell repertoires in COVID-19. TCRdb's table, derived via immunoSEQ multiplex PCR, lists solely in-frame clones and lacks some. Of around 40,000 clones in the sample, 87% are singletons; the top ten hold roughly 4.7%. The sample taken for sequencing was peripheral blood. These receptors were obtained from a man between 60 and 75 years old with COVID-19, enrolled during active disease.

The chain joins TRBV7-2 to TRBJ2-1, with 11 bases matching TRBD2. Germline trimming cut 6 bases from V and 8 bases from J; bases unmatched to any gene: 6. This CDR3 spans 14 amino acids. The germline gives CDR1 SGHTA, CDR2 FQGNSA. CDR3 sequence reads: CASSLLAGDYEQFF. The CDR3 bases are TGTGCCAGCAGTTTACTAGCGGGAGATTATGAGCAGTTCTTC.

This clone turned up a few times. J is TRBJ2-7 and V is TRBV24-1; 8 bases align to TRBD2. The CDR3 covers 17 residues. V was clipped by 8 bases and J by 4 bases; unmatched bases: 18. Looked up from germline, CDR1 is KGHDR and CDR2 is SFDVKD. CDR3 amino acids: CATTNLAGLTRRYEQYF. The CDR3 nucleotides are TGTGCCACCACGAACCTAGCGGGCCTAACTCGGCGGTACGAGCAGTACTTC.

The chain combines TRBV11-2 with TRBJ2-1; 9 nucleotides match TRBD2. Unmatched junction bases numbered 8, after V lost 1 base and J lost 7 bases. The CDR3 spans 16 residues. The germline V gene has CDR1 SGHAT and CDR2 FQNNGV. The CDR3 DNA reads TGTGCCAGCAGCTTAGCATTTAGCGGGAGTAGGAATGAGCAGTTCTTC. Protein product: CASSLAFSGSRNEQFF.

This clone is a singleton in its sample. V and J are TRBV9 and TRBJ2-3; 7 positions match TRBD1. There are 14 residues in the CDR3. With V trimmed by 3 bases and J by 2 bases, 3 bases remained unmatched. Germline values: CDR1 SGDLS, CDR2 YYNGEE. The CDR3 reads CASSETGNTDTQYF. The CDR3 DNA reads TGTGCCAGCAGCGAGACAGGGAACACAGATACGCAGTATTTT.

The gene calls are TRBV7-2 and TRBJ2-7; 7 bases agree with TRBD2. The junction had 8 bases not matched to a gene; V was cut back by 4 bases and J by 2 bases. Looked up from germline, CDR1 is SGHTA and CDR2 is FQGNSA. This CDR3 is built from 15 residues. CDR3 protein: CASSSPPGLAYEQYF. The DNA for the CDR3 is TGTGCCAGCAGCTCCCCCCCTGGACTAGCCTACGAGCAGTACTTC. The variable domain in full, with the rest retrieved from reference TRBV7-2 and TRBJ2-7, is GAGVSQSPSNKVTEKGKDVELRCDPISGHTALYWYRQSLGQGLEFLIYFQGNSAPDKSGLPSDRFSAERTGGSVSTLTIQRTQQEDSAVYLCASSSPPGLAYEQYFGPGTRLTVT.

The J gene is TRBJ2-1, the V gene TRBV5-1; 13 bases map to TRBD2. The CDR3 covers 18 residues. The V and J ends lost 4 bases and 3 bases, in that order; junction bases with no gene match: 10. Germline lookup yields CDR1 SGHRS and CDR2 YFSETQ. The DNA for the CDR3 is TGCGCCAGCAGCCTTGGACTAGCGGGAGACACCGTCTACAATGAGCAGTTCTTC. Its protein is CASSLGLAGDTVYNEQFF.

CDR3 sequence reads: CASSLKGAPDMKQYF. In DNA, the CDR3 is TGTGCCAGCAGTTTAAAGGGCGCGCCGGACATGAAGCAGTACTTC. The V call is TRBV28, the J call TRBJ2-7, with D perhaps matching TRBD1 (5 bases). CDR3 length: 15 residues. V lost 2 bases, J lost 8 bases, and 19 bases lay in between. Per germline, CDR1 MDHEN and CDR2 SYDVKM.

The chain employs TRBV9 and TRBJ2-1; weak D call: TRBD2 (5 bases). The germline V gene encodes CDR1 SGDLS and CDR2 YYNGEE. This CDR3 spans 16 amino acids. The V end lost 3 bases, the J end lost 2 bases, and 15 bases lay between the germline ends. CDR3 amino acids: CASSAAPLVTYNEQFF. The CDR3 DNA is TGTGCCAGCAGCGCTGCGCCACTAGTAACCTACAATGAGCAGTTCTTC.

The chain couples TRBV10-1 to TRBJ2-1, with TRBD1 matching 9 bases. The CDR3 contains 13 residues. V lost 5 bases and J lost 10; bases outside the gene matches: 6. Germline assignment: CDR1 WNHNN and CDR2 SYGVQD (reference sequence). CDR3 sequence: CASSSGDREEQFF. The CDR3 DNA follows: TGCGCCAGCAGTAGCGGGGACAGGGAAGAGCAGTTCTTC.

V and J are TRBV6-5 and TRBJ2-2; 8 nucleotides match TRBD1. Germline CDR1 and CDR2: MNHEY and SVGAGI. This CDR3 region has 14 residues. V was pared by 10 bases and J by 2 bases, with 6 bases of the junction left unmatched. CDR3 nucleotide sequence: TGTGCCATATTGGACAGGGCAAACACCGGGGAGCTGTTTTTT. It encodes CAILDRANTGELFF.

V usage is TRBV7-2 and J usage is TRBJ2-1; D gene unclear. The V gene's germline CDR1 is SGHTA and CDR2 FQGNSA. The length of the CDR3 is 13 residues. V dropped 1 base and J dropped 9 bases, with 10 bases sitting between them. The CDR3 region has the DNA TGTGCCAGCAGCTTAGGTCCCAGTGGTGAGCAGTTCTTC. This gives the protein CASSLGPSGEQFF.

The V and J genes are TRBV20-1 and TRBJ2-7, with 9 nucleotides matching TRBD2. The germline V gene encodes CDR1 DFQATT and CDR2 SNEGSKA (reference sequence). This CDR3 region has 14 residues. V shed 3 bases and J 5 bases; nucleotides not matched to a gene: 8. The CDR3 nucleotides read TGCAGTGCTAGTTTAGCGGGAGATTATAACGAGCAGTACTTC. It encodes CSASLAGDYNEQYF.

V is TRBV18 and J is TRBJ1-5; the match to TRBD1 covers 7 bases. Trimming cost V 4 bases and J 7 bases; bases outside gene matches: 7. The CDR3 is 14 amino acids. From germline, CDR1 is KGHSH and CDR2 LQKENI. CDR3 sequence: CASSRRQGGQPQHF. CDR3 nucleotides: TGTGCCAGCTCACGCCGACAGGGAGGACAGCCCCAGCATTTT. The full variable domain, rest sourced from reference TRBV18 and TRBJ1-5, is NAGVMQNPRHLVRRRGQEARLRCSPMKGHSHVYWYRQLPEEGLKFMVYLQKENIIDESGMPKERFSAEFPKEGPSILRIQQVVRGDSAAYFCASSRRQGGQPQHFGDGTRLSIL.

V gene TRBV28 combines with J gene TRBJ2-7; perhaps TRBD1 as D (5 bases). Germline V gene lookup returns CDR1 MDHEN and CDR2 SYDVKM. Trimming removed 2 bases from V and 6 bases from J, with 14 bases in between. The CDR3 contains 14 residues. CDR3 region: CASSLLGRVTEQYF. The CDR3 nucleotides read TGTGCCAGCAGTTTACTGGGCAGGGTTACCGAGCAGTACTTC. The full variable domain, in which reference TRBV28 and TRBJ2-7 provide the parts outside the CDR3, is DVKVTQSSRYLVKRTGEKVFLECVQDMDHENMFWYRQDPGLGLRLIYFSYDVKMKEKGDIPEGYSVSREKKERFSLILESASTNQTSMYLCASSLLGRVTEQYFGPGTRLTVT.

This chain uses TRBV19 with TRBJ1-5; 8 nucleotides align to TRBD1. V lost 1 base and J lost 3; bases outside the gene matches: 8. Germline V lookup: CDR1 LNHDA, CDR2 SQIVND (reference sequence). CDR3 length: 17 amino acids. This CDR3 is CASSIVWTGLDNQPQHF. CDR3 sequence (DNA): TGTGCCAGTAGTATAGTTTGGACAGGGTTAGACAATCAGCCCCAGCATTTT.

This clone was observed a single time. This chain connects TRBV6-5 to TRBJ2-7; D possibly corresponds to TRBD1 (9 bases). Trimming stripped 3 bases from V and 7 bases from J, with 19 bases between. The CDR3 is made up of 15 amino acids. The germline V gene encodes CDR1 MNHEY and CDR2 SVGAGI. CDR3 DNA sequence: TGTGCCAGCAGTTATAGCGGGACAGGGCATCGGGAGCAGTACTTC. Translating gives CASSYSGTGHREQYF.

This chain connects TRBV6-1 to TRBJ2-7; D perhaps matches TRBD2 (6 bases). Trimming removed 3 bases at V and 6 bases at J, with 9 bases between. Germline lookup yields CDR1 MNHNS and CDR2 SASEGT. This CDR3 has 12 residues. The CDR3 nucleotides are TGTGCCAGCAGTGAGCGCGGGGCCGAGCAGTACTTC. Translating it yields CASSERGAEQYF.

V is TRBV19 and J is TRBJ2-1, with 14 bases aligning to TRBD2. The CDR3 loop spans 16 amino acids. Germline CDR1 and CDR2: LNHDA and SQIVND (reference sequence). The V segment lost 4 bases and the J segment 6 bases; nucleotides outside the gene matches: 5. The CDR3 DNA follows: TGTGCCAGTAGTACCCGAGGACTAGCGGGAGGCAATGAGCAGTTCTTC. Its protein product is CASSTRGLAGGNEQFF.

The rearrangement joins TRBV5-1 to TRBJ2-7; 7 bases fit TRBD1. This CDR3 spans 14 amino acids. Trimming removed 4 bases from V and 2 bases from J; junction bases left unmatched: 6. CDR1 is SGHRS and CDR2 is YFSETQ in the germline V gene. CDR3 loop: CASSGTGAAYEQYF. CDR3 bases: TGCGCCAGCAGCGGAACAGGGGCTGCCTACGAGCAGTACTTC. The variable domain in full, completed from reference TRBV5-1 and TRBJ2-7, reads KAGVTQTPRYLIKTRGQQVTLSCSPISGHRSVSWYQQTPGQGLQFLFEYFSETQRNKGNFPGRFSGRQFSNSRSEMNVSTLELGDSALYLCASSGTGAAYEQYFGPGTRLTVT.

This chain joins TRBV18 and TRBJ1-3; maybe TRBD1 (5 bases). The V gene's germline CDR1 is KGHSH and CDR2 LQKENI. V shed 4 bases and J shed 2 bases, with 21 bases lying between them. The CDR3 runs to 18 residues. CDR3 sequence reads: CASSLQRTGELAGNTIYF. The CDR3 DNA is TGTGCCAGCTCACTTCAACGTACGGGGGAGCTGGCTGGAAACACCATATATTTT.

As regards this clone: One junction end does not reproduce the germline sequence, and a read error may be involved. The chain recombines TRBV24-1 with TRBJ2-1; possibly TRBD2 for D (5 bases). The CDR3 extends over 12 amino acids. Per the germline V gene, CDR1 is KGHDR and CDR2 is SFDVKD. CDR3 in amino acids: CATSGVGDYRIF. As DNA, the CDR3 is TGTGCCACCAGTGGCGTAGGCGACTACAGAATCTTC.

The V gene is TRBV5-5, the J gene TRBJ2-2; tentative D call: TRBD2 (6 bases). Germline CDR1 reads SGHKS; CDR2 reads YYEKEE (reference sequence). Trimming left V 4 bases short and J 4 bases short, with 14 bases between. The CDR3 runs 15 residues. CDR3 region: CASSPEGMSTGELFF. CDR3 in DNA: TGTGCCAGCAGCCCGGAGGGGATGAGCACCGGGGAGCTGTTTTTT.

The chain has TRBV2 and TRBJ2-5; 8 bases are shared with TRBD2. Germline-derived CDR1 and CDR2 are SNHLY and FYNNEI. The CDR3 is made up of 14 amino acids. V lost 8 bases and J lost 1; bases outside the gene matches: 6. The CDR3 sequence: CASADSGTQETQYF. The DNA for the CDR3 is TGTGCCAGCGCTGATAGCGGGACCCAAGAGACCCAGTACTTC.

The rearrangement joins TRBV10-3 to TRBJ1-5, with 7 nucleotides matching TRBD1. The V gene's germline CDR1 is ENHRY and CDR2 SYGVKD. This CDR3 is 15 amino acids long. The V gene end was trimmed by 10 bases and the J gene end by 0 bases; junction bases not matched to a gene: 9. The CDR3: CATGTADSSNQPQHF. In nucleotides, the CDR3 is TGTGCCACCGGGACAGCCGATTCTAGCAATCAGCCCCAGCATTTT.

This sequence joins TRBV4-3 and TRBJ2-1; D gene uncertain. V shed 0 bases and J shed 0 bases, with 12 bases lying between them. This CDR3 comprises 17 residues. Germline lookup yields CDR1 LGHNA and CDR2 YSLEER. The CDR3 DNA sequence: TGCGCCAGCAGCCAAGATACGCTGATCGGCTCCTACAATGAGCAGTTCTTC. Protein sequence: CASSQDTLIGSYNEQFF.

The rearrangement uses TRBV4-3 and TRBJ1-1, with unresolved D. Trimming stripped 0 bases from V and 4 bases from J, with 12 bases between. The CDR3 is made up of 15 amino acids. Looked up from germline, CDR1 is LGHNA and CDR2 is YSLEER. CDR3 bases: TGCGCCAGCAGCCAAGAAGGAGGCAGGTCCACTGAAGCTTTCTTT. Amino acid sequence: CASSQEGGRSTEAFF.

The chain carries TRBV11-2 and TRBJ2-7, with 10 bases fitting TRBD2. The CDR3 is 14 residues long. Trimming took 1 base from V and 6 from J; bases not matched to a gene: 3. Germline V CDR1 and CDR2: SGHAT, FQNNGV. CDR3 bases: TGTGCCAGCAGCTTAGGGACTAGCGGCTCCGAGCAGTACTTC. Translated, it gives CASSLGTSGSEQYF.

This clone came up once. The chain recombines TRBV19 with TRBJ1-1, with unresolved D. CDR1 is LNHDA and CDR2 is SQIVND in the germline V gene (reference sequence). The ends were cut back, 7 bases at V and 5 bases at J, with 14 bases in the middle. There are 13 residues in the CDR3. DNA for the CDR3: TGTGCCAGTAACGCAAGGAGGGAGACTGAAGCTTTCTTT. Its protein product is CASNARRETEAFF.

The CDR3 loop is CATSDLAERGTDTQYF. The CDR3 DNA sequence: TGTGCCACCAGTGATTTAGCCGAGCGAGGCACAGATACGCAGTATTTT. The rearrangement links TRBV24-1 to TRBJ2-3, with D unclear. In germline, CDR1 is KGHDR, CDR2 SFDVKD. The ends were cut back, 1 base at V and 1 base at J, with 11 bases in the middle. The CDR3 loop spans 16 amino acids.

In this sample, this clone turned up once. CDR3 sequence: CASSLNRGALGQPQHF. The CDR3 DNA sequence: TGTGCCAGCAGTTTAAATCGGGGGGCGCTCGGTCAGCCCCAGCATTTT. J is TRBJ1-5 and V is TRBV28; a weak D match, TRBD1 (6 bases). The CDR3 totals 16 residues. CDR1 and CDR2 from the germline V gene are MDHEN and SYDVKM. Trimming left V 2 bases short and J 6 bases short, with 17 bases between.